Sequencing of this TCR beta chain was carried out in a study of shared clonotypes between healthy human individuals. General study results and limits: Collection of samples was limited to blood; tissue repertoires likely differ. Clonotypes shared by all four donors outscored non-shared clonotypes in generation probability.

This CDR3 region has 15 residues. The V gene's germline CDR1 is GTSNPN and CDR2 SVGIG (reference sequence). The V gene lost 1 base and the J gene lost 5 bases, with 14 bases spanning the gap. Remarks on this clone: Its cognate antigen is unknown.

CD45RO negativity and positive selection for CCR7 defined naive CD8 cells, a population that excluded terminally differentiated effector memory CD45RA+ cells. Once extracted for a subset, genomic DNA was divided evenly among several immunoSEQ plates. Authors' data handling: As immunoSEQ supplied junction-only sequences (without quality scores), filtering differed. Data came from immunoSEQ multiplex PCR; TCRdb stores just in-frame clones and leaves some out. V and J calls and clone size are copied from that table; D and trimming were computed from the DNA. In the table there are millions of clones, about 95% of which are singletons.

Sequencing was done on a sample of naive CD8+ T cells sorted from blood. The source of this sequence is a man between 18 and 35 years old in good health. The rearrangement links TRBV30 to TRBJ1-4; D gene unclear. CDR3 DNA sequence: TGTGCCTGGAGTGACGATTTACTGGTAAATGAAAAACTGTTTTTT. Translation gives CAWSDDLLVNEKLFF.